The 17 T cell receptor beta chains reported below all come from one sample, sequenced in a study of spatial heterogeneity in lung cancer. Time point of the sample: sample taken at primary tumor resection. Whole RNA was taken from tumor, nontumor lung or frozen PBMC; it was then sequenced unsorted. TCRdb processed the 5' RACE reads anew with MiXCR; each CDR3 protein has one entry. This sample yields 4,000 or so distinct CDR3 sequences, of which about 20% are seen a single time; approximately 23% belongs to the top ten. The input for sequencing was normal lung tissue next to the tumor, taken at surgery. These receptors all stem from a female donor with early-stage non-small cell lung cancer.

CDR3 loop: CASSNQYNEQFF. The DNA of the CDR3 is TGTGCCAGCAGTAATCAGTACAATGAGCAGTTCTTC. The chain uses TRBV28 and TRBJ2-1; unclear D gene. The V gene lost 5 bases and the J gene lost 4 bases, with 6 bases spanning the gap. CDR3 length: 12 residues. Germline V gives CDR1 MDHEN, CDR2 SYDVKM.

Within the sample, this clonotype is medium-sized. The chain links TRBV6-4 to TRBJ1-1, with 10 positions matching TRBD1. Germline V gene sequence: CDR1 MRHNA, CDR2 SNTAGT. V lost 4 bases to trimming and J lost 12 bases; unmatched junction nucleotides: 14. The CDR3 covers 15 residues. The chain's CDR3 is CASSANPGQGGLTFF. CDR3 sequence (DNA): TGTGCCAGCAGTGCCAACCCCGGACAGGGGGGTTTGACTTTCTTT.

J is TRBJ1-4 and V is TRBV20-1; D remains unclear. Germline V lookup: CDR1 DFQATT, CDR2 SNEGSKA (reference sequence). The V end lost 1 base, the J end lost 3 bases, and 12 bases lay between the germline ends. CDR3 length: 15 residues. The CDR3 DNA sequence: TGCAGTGCTAGAGCCCTGGACCGCTCTAATGAAAAACTGTTTTTT. Translated: CSARALDRSNEKLFF.

This clonotype has at least ten counts. V gene TRBV19 combines with J gene TRBJ2-3; possible D gene TRBD1, 5 bases. This CDR3 has 13 residues. V dropped 8 bases and J dropped 2 bases, with 11 bases sitting between them. The germline V gene encodes CDR1 LNHDA and CDR2 SQIVND (reference sequence). This CDR3 is CASGAGITDTQYF. CDR3 nucleotide sequence: TGTGCCAGTGGTGCAGGGATCACAGATACGCAGTATTTT.

The gene calls are TRBV5-1 and TRBJ2-7, with TRBD1 matching over 11 bases. This CDR3 region has 16 residues. V was pared by 1 base and J by 6 bases, with 9 bases of the junction left unmatched. CDR1 is SGHRS and CDR2 is YFSETQ in the germline V gene. CDR3 region: CASSLPGQGAQVEQYF. The CDR3, as DNA: TGCGCCAGCAGCTTGCCCGGACAGGGGGCGCAAGTCGAGCAGTACTTC.

The chain uses TRBV7-9 and TRBJ2-2; TRBD2 matches 9 bases. Germline V gene sequence: CDR1 SEHNR, CDR2 FQNEAQ (reference sequence). The junction had 5 bases not matched to a gene; V was cut back by 4 bases and J by 2 bases. This CDR3 has 16 residues. CDR3 sequence (DNA): TGTGCCAGCAGCTCGAGGACTAGCGCAAACACCGGGGAGCTGTTTTTT. This translates into CASSSRTSANTGELFF.

The gene calls are TRBV20-1 and TRBJ2-7; no clear D. V was cut by 0 bases and J by 8 bases, with 5 bases left in between. The CDR3 has 10 amino acids. Germline loops: CDR1 DFQATT, CDR2 SNEGSKA (reference sequence). CDR3 in amino acids: CSARDEQQYF. CDR3 DNA: TGCAGTGCTAGAGATGAGCAGCAGTACTTC.

The sample holds many counts of this clonotype. The chain combines TRBV12-2 with TRBJ2-6; whether TRBD1, the table's D call, matches the DNA was not checked. TRBV12-2 is marked as a pseudogene. The CDR3 covers 18 residues. CDR3 DNA sequence: TGTGCAAGTCGCTCCCGTCCACAGGGTGCTTCTGGGGCCAACGTCCTGACTTTC. Its translation: CASRSRPQGASGANVLTF.

By share, this clonotype ranks as medium-sized. One end of the junction is discordant with germline, which a read error may explain. This sequence joins TRBV6-2 or TRBV6-3 and TRBJ2-7; D ambiguous. There are 13 residues in the CDR3. Germline V gene data show CDR1 as MNHEY and CDR2 as SVGEGT. DNA of the CDR3: TGTGCCAGCAGCTACTATGGTTTCTACGAGCAGTACTTC. It is translated as CASSYYGFYEQYF.

Within the sample, this clonotype is medium-sized. The chain joins TRBV19 to TRBJ2-5; weak D call: TRBD2 (5 bases). V dropped 8 bases and J dropped 4 bases, with 20 bases sitting between them. There are 15 residues in the CDR3. Germline CDR1 is LNHDA and CDR2 is SQIVND (reference sequence). The CDR3 loop reads CASQQNGGSPETQYF. Written as DNA, the CDR3 is TGTGCCAGTCAACAAAACGGAGGTAGCCCAGAGACCCAGTACTTC.

This clonotype is termed medium-sized. V usage is TRBV2 and J usage is TRBJ2-3; 8 nucleotides agree with TRBD1. The CDR3 length is 14 residues. Germline loops: CDR1 SNHLY, CDR2 FYNNEI. Trimming cost V 6 bases and J 3 bases; bases outside gene matches: 5. DNA for the CDR3: TGTGCCAGCAGGGATGACAGGGGAACAGATACGCAGTATTTT. This codes for CASRDDRGTDTQYF.

The V gene is TRBV6-6, the J gene TRBJ1-6; 9 bases align to TRBD1. V was pared by 5 bases and J by 10 bases, with 9 bases of the junction left unmatched. The germline CDR1 and CDR2 sequences are MNHNY and SVGAGI (reference sequence). This CDR3 comprises 15 residues. The CDR3 DNA follows: TGTGCCAGCAGTCGCCGGGGACAGGGCGAATCACCCCTCCACTTT. Translating it yields CASSRRGQGESPLHF.

By share, this clonotype counts as medium-sized (0.01 to 0.1%). V and J are TRBV27 and TRBJ2-7; perhaps TRBD2 as D (5 bases). Germline CDR1 reads MNHEY; CDR2 reads SMNVEV (reference sequence). The CDR3 contains 13 residues. Trimming left V 5 bases short and J 3 bases short, with 11 bases between. The CDR3 region has the DNA TGTGCCAGCAGTCACTTCCGGGGCTACGAGCAGTACTTC. It yields the protein CASSHFRGYEQYF.

This clonotype is medium-sized. This chain links TRBV6-2 or TRBV6-3 with TRBJ2-2, with 9 positions matching TRBD2. The CDR3 is made up of 16 amino acids. Trimming removed 8 bases from V and 0 bases from J; junction bases left unmatched: 7. Germline CDR1 and CDR2: MNHEY and SVGEGT. Here the CDR3 DNA reads TGTGCCAGCGGTAGTAGCGGGGGTTCGAACACCGGGGAGCTGTTTTTT. Protein sequence: CASGSSGGSNTGELFF.

In this sample, this clonotype turned up many times. The chain has TRBV20-1 and TRBJ1-1; no firm D call. Germline assignment: CDR1 DFQATT and CDR2 SNEGSKA (reference sequence). This CDR3 region has 14 residues. The V gene lost 7 bases and the J gene lost 0 bases, with 15 bases spanning the gap. The CDR3, as DNA: TGCAGTGTTATGCCCCGGGTCCTGAACACTGAAGCTTTCTTT. Translating it yields CSVMPRVLNTEAFF.

This clonotype was detected many times. The CDR3 sequence is CATKTRWGETQYF. CDR3 nucleotide sequence: TGTGCCACCAAGACCAGGTGGGGCGAGACCCAGTACTTC. V and J are TRBV6-5 and TRBJ2-5, with D tentatively TRBD1 (5 bases). The germline V gene encodes CDR1 MNHEY and CDR2 SVGAGI. V lost 10 bases, J lost 5 bases, and 17 bases lay in between. The CDR3 is made up of 13 amino acids.

By proportion, this clonotype is medium-sized. The V and J genes are TRBV11-2 and TRBJ2-7; maybe TRBD2 (6 bases). V was trimmed by 0 bases and J by 4 bases, leaving 10 bases between them. The CDR3 is made up of 14 amino acids. Germline V gene data show CDR1 as SGHAT and CDR2 as FQNNGV. As DNA, the CDR3 is TGTGCCAGCAGCTTAGATCCGGCGGGGTACGAGCAGTACTTC. Protein product: CASSLDPAGYEQYF.